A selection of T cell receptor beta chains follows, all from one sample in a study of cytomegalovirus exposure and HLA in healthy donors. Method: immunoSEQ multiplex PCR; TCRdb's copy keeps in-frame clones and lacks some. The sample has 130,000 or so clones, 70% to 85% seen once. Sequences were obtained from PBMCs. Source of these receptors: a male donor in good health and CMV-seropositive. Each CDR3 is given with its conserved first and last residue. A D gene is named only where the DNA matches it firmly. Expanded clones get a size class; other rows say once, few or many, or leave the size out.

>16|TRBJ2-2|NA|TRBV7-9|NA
TGTTCCAGCAGCTTAGGTCAGGGTGTTACCGCCGGGGAGCTGTTTTTT
CSSSLGQGVTAGELFF
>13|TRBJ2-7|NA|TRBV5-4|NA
TGTGCCAGCAGCTTGGGACAGTCCTACGAGCAGTACTTC
CASSLGQSYEQYF
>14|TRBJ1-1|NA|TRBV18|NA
TGTGCCAGCTCACCGAACCGAGGGCGCACTGAAGCTTTCTTT
CASSPNRGRTEAFF
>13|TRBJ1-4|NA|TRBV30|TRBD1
TGTGCCTGGTCCTCAGGGGGTAATGAAAAACTGTTTTTT
CAWSSGGNEKLFF
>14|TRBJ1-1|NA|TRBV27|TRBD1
TGTGCCAGCAGTTTACGCCAGGGGGGCACTGAAGCTTTCTTT
CASSLRQGGTEAFF
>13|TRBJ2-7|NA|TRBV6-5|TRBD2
TGTGCCAGCAGTTCCCGGGGGGGCCACGAGCAGTACTTC
CASSSRGGHEQYF
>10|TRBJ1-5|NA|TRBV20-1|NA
TGCAGTGCTTCTCAGGGGCCCCAGCATTTT
CSASQGPQHF
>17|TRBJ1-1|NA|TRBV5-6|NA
TGTGCCAGCAGCTTGGCCGGCAGGGGAGGGGGGAACACTGAAGCTTTCTTT
CASSLAGRGGGNTEAFF
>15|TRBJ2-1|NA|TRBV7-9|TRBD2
TGTTCCAGCAGCCCTGCAGCGGGAGTAATCAATGAGCAGTTCTTC
CSSSPAAGVINEQFF
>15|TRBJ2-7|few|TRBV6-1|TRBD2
TGTGCCAGCAGTGAAGCAACTAGCGGACCCTACGAGCAGTACTTC
CASSEATSGPYEQYF
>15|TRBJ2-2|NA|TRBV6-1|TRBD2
TGTGCCGGCGCGACTAGCGGGAGTTGGACCGGGGAGCTGTTTTTT
CAGATSGSWTGELFF
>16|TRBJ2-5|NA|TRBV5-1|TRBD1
TGCGCCAGCAGCTGGGGCCCAGGACAGGGGCAAGAGACCCAGTACTTC
CASSWGPGQGQETQYF
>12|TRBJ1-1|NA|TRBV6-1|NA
TGTGCCAGCAGAGTAGGGGCTACTGAAGCTTTCTTT
CASRVGATEAFF
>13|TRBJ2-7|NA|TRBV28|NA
TGTGCCAGCAGTTTGGCTACTACCTACGAGCAGTACTTC
CASSLATTYEQYF
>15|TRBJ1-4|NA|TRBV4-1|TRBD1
TGCGCCAGCAGCCAAGTTGGGACAGGCAATGAAAAACTGTTTTTT
CASSQVGTGNEKLFF
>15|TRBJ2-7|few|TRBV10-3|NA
TGTGCCATCAGTGAAGGAGAGCTAGCGCCCTACGAGCAGTACTTC
CAISEGELAPYEQYF
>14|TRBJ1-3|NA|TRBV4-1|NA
TGCGCCAGCAGCCAACAGGGCTCTGGAAACACCATATATTTT
CASSQQGSGNTIYF
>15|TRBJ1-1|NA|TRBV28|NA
TGTGCCAGCAGTTTCCCCGGACAGATGAACACTGAAGCTTTCTTT
CASSFPGQMNTEAFF
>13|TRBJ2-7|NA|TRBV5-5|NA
TGTGCCAGCAGCGGCGGACAGCGATACGAGCAGTACTTC
CASSGGQRYEQYF
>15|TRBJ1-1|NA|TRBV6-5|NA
TGTGCCAGCAGTTCCACTGACAGGTTGAACACTGAAGCTTTCTTT
CASSSTDRLNTEAFF
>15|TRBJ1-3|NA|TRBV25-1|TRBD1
TGTGCCAGCAGCAAGACAGGGGTCTCTGGAAACACCATATATTTT
CASSKTGVSGNTIYF
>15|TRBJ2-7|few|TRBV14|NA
TGTGCCAGCAGCCAAGACCCCGAGTCTTCCTACGAGCAGTACTTC
CASSQDPESSYEQYF
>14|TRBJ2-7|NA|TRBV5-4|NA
TGTGCCAGCAGCTTGGAAGGGGGTGGGGGCGAGCAGTACTTC
CASSLEGGGGEQYF
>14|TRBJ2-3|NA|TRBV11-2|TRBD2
TGTGCCAGCAGCTTAGGAGCGGGAGTTGATACGCAGTATTTT
CASSLGAGVDTQYF
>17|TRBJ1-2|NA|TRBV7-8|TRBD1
TGTGCCAGCAGCCTACACAACGGACAGGGGAATAACTATGGCTACACCTTC
CASSLHNGQGNNYGYTF
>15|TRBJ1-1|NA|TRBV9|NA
TGTGCCAGCAGCGCACTCGGTGGAGGGAGCCCTGAAGCTTTCTTT
CASSALGGGSPEAFF
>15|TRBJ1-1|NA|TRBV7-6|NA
TGTGCCAGCAGCTACACTGACTCCCTCCGCAGTGTAGCTTTCTTT
CASSYTDSLRSVAFF
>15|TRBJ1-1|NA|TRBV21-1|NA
TGTGCCAGCAGCACGCAGGGGGCAACAGTAGCTGAAGCTTTCTTT
CASSTQGATVAEAFF
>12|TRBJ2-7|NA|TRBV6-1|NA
TGTGCCAGCAGGGCACCAACCTACGAGCAGTACTTC
CASRAPTYEQYF
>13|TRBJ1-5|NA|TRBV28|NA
TGTGCCAGCACTGGGCTCGGGATTCAGCCCCAGCATTTT
CASTGLGIQPQHF
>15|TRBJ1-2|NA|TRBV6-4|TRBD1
TGTGCCAGCAGACCAAGGACAGGGGCGGGCTATGGCTACACCTTC
CASRPRTGAGYGYTF
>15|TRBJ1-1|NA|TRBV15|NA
TGTGCCACCAGCAGAGATCCGAGGCGGACGGGGGGCGCTTTCTTT
CATSRDPRRTGGAFF
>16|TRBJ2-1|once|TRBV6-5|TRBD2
TGTGCCAGCAGTTACTCGCAGACTAGCGGGGCATATGAGCAGTTCTTC
CASSYSQTSGAYEQFF
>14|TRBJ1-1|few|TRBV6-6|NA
TGTGCCAGCAGCCCCTGGACCGGGGGGTCTGAAGCTTTCTTT
CASSPWTGGSEAFF
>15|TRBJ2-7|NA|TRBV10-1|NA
TGCGCCAGAGGACCTGAGAGAGGGAGTTACTACGAGCAGTACTTC
CARGPERGSYYEQYF
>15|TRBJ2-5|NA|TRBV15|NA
TGTGCCACCAGCAGTGAAGACGGGGTAAAAGAGACCCAGTACTTC
CATSSEDGVKETQYF
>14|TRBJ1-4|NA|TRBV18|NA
TGTGCCAGCTCACCACCAAACAGGGATGAAAAACTGTTTTTT
CASSPPNRDEKLFF
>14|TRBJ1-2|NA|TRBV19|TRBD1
TGTGCCAGTAGTCCCGACAGGGGTTTCTATGGCTACACCTTC
CASSPDRGFYGYTF
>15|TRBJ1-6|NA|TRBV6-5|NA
TGTGCCAGCAGTTCCTTCGGGGGGCACAATTCACCCCTCCACTTT
CASSSFGGHNSPLHF
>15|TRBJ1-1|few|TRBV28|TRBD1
TGTGCCAGCAGTCCGCAACAGGGGTGGTCGCCTGAAGCTTTCTTT
CASSPQQGWSPEAFF
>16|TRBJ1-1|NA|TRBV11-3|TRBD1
TGTGCCAGCAGCTTAGACGCCGGACAGGCGAACACTGAAGCTTTCTTT
CASSLDAGQANTEAFF
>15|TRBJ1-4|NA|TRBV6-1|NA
TGTGCCAGCAGTGAGTTTCGGGGTATTAATGAAAAACTGTTTTTT
CASSEFRGINEKLFF
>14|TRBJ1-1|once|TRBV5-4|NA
TGTGCCAGCAGCTTGGATGCGAGAAACACTGAAGCTTTCTTT
CASSLDARNTEAFF
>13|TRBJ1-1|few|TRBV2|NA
TGTGCCAGCGCGGGGCGCGTTCGCACTGAAGCTTTCTTT
CASAGRVRTEAFF
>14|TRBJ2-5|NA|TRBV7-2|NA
TGTGCCAGCAGCCCCGGACTAAGCGGGGAGACCCAGTACTTC
CASSPGLSGETQYF
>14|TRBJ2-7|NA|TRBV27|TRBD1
TGTGCCAGCAGCAGCAGGGGGTTAACCTACGAGCAGTACTTC
CASSSRGLTYEQYF
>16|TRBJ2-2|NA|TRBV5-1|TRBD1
TGCGCCAGCAGCGGCGGGACAGGGGGCACCACCGGGGAGCTGTTTTTT
CASSGGTGGTTGELFF
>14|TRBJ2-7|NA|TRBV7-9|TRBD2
TGTGCCAGCAGCTTGAGCGGGGGCACCTACGAGCAGTACTTC
CASSLSGGTYEQYF
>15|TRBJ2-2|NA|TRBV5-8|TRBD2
TGTGCCAGCAGCTTCGGGACTAGATCGGCCGGGGAGCTGTTTTTT
CASSFGTRSAGELFF
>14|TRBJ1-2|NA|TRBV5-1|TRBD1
TGCGCCAGCAGCCCGCGACAGGGTAACTATGGCTACACCTTC
CASSPRQGNYGYTF
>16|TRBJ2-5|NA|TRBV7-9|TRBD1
TGTGCCAGCAGCTTTTCTCGGACAGGGGTCCAAGAGACCCAGTACTTC
CASSFSRTGVQETQYF
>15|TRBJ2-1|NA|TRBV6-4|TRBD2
TGTGCCAGCAGGAGCGCGGGGGGGGATTACAATGAGCAGTTCTTC
CASRSAGGDYNEQFF
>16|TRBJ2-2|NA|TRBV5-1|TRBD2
TGCGCCAGCAGCTTGGTTGCGGGAGACGGCACCGGGGAGCTGTTTTTT
CASSLVAGDGTGELFF
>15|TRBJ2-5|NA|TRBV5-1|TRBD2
TGCGCCAGCAGCTTCGGACTAGCGGGAGGAGAGACCCAGTACTTC
CASSFGLAGGETQYF
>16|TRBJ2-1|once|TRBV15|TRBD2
TGTGCCACCCGGCAAGGAGGAGCGGGAGGCTTGAATGAGCAGTTCTTC
CATRQGGAGGLNEQFF
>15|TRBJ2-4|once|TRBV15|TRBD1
TGTGCCACCAGCAAAATGCTGACAGGGAAAAACATTCAGTACTTC
CATSKMLTGKNIQYF
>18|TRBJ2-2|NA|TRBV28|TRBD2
TGTGCCAGCAGTTCGGGACTAGCGGGAGGACTAAACACCGGGGAGCTGTTTTTT
CASSSGLAGGLNTGELFF